Presented here are 32 T cell receptor beta chains from one specimen sequenced in a study of human T cells and chemical hapten exposure listed by TCRdb under 2021. The time point tag for this specimen amounts to: patch test 2, 6 weeks after DPC sensitization. In the paper's terms, the treatment or condition label means: therapeutic diphenylcyclopropenone sensitization with weekly scalp DPC. To prepare the library, RACE was applied. TCRdb records NextSeq 500 as the sequencer. The public reads were reprocessed in TCRdb via fastp at Q25 and MiXCR, keeping in-frame beta chains. CDR3 protein duplicates are merged, each entry listing the most common genes and DNA. The sample table holds more than 85,000 distinct CDR3 sequences, of which roughly a tenth were seen once. About 3.4% of the sample is taken by the ten largest. Sequencing used whole blood, obtained in connection with sensitization to the hapten diphenylcyclopropenone (DPC). Receptors originate from a woman in her 40s with alopecia areata. Some clones in this sample may be carry-over from other donors' samples.

V is TRBV28 and J is TRBJ1-1, with D uncertain. V was clipped by 8 bases and J by 1 base, with 8 bases between them. Germline CDR1 reads MDHEN; CDR2 reads SYDVKM. The length of the CDR3 is 12 residues. CDR3 nucleotides: TGTGCCAGCTGCCTTTCGAACACTGAAGCTTTCTTT. Translated: CASCLSNTEAFF. The whole variable domain, remainder taken from reference TRBV28 and TRBJ1-1, is DVKVTQSSRYLVKRTGEKVFLECVQDMDHENMFWYRQDPGLGLRLIYFSYDVKMKEKGDIPEGYSVSREKKERFSLILESASTNQTSMYLCASCLSNTEAFFGQGTRLTVV.

The chain has TRBV12-3 or TRBV12-4 and TRBJ1-2; D might be TRBD1 (6 bases). Trimming left V 6 bases short and J 3 bases short, with 14 bases between. The CDR3 contains 14 residues. For the CDR3, the DNA is TGTGCCAGCAGCCTAACAGGGTTTGACTATGGCTACACCTTC. Its protein product is CASSLTGFDYGYTF.

This clonotype was seen at least ten times. This chain joins TRBV7-8 and TRBJ1-1; D unclear. The CDR3 runs 15 residues. Germline CDR1 SGHVS, CDR2 FQNEAQ. With 3 bases removed from V and 1 base from J, the gap between germline ends came to 12 bases. CDR3 nucleotides: TGTGCCAGCAGCTTCTCGGACCGACAGAACACTGAAGCTTTCTTT. Amino acid sequence: CASSFSDRQNTEAFF.

The gene calls are TRBV21-1 and TRBJ2-1; the DNA was not used to check the table's D call, TRBD1. TRBV21-1 is a pseudogene segment. This CDR3 comprises 21 residues. CDR3 DNA sequence: TGTGCCAGCAGCATGGAAGTCCGTCGAGGGGCCGCCGACCGATCCTACAATGAGCAGTTCTTC. Translated, it gives CASSMEVRRGAADRSYNEQFF.

At least ten counts were recorded for this clonotype. The J gene is TRBJ2-7, the V gene TRBV4-1; 10 bases align to TRBD2. The CDR3 has 16 amino acids. Germline V gene data show CDR1 as MGHRA and CDR2 as YSYEKL. V dropped 3 bases and J dropped 6; count of bases not matched to a gene: 11. The CDR3 spells CASSQETSGRSPEQYF. As DNA, the CDR3 is TGCGCCAGCAGCCAGGAGACTAGCGGGCGCTCCCCCGAGCAGTACTTC.

As to this clonotype: This may be a read error: a much more frequent sequence differs by one nucleotide. The genes are TRBV28 and TRBJ1-1; D is possibly TRBD1 (6 bases). Looked up from germline, CDR1 is MDHEN and CDR2 is SYDVKM. V shed 6 bases and J shed 4 bases, with 21 bases lying between them. The CDR3 extends over 16 amino acids. The CDR3 protein is CASSLYSQGTSTEAFF. The CDR3 nucleotides read TGTGCCAGCAGCCTCTATTCCCAGGGGACGAGCACTGAAGCTTTCTTT.

This clonotype has a handful of counts. The genes are TRBV10-3 and TRBJ2-7; 10 bases match TRBD1. The trim removed 4 bases at V and 3 bases at J, leaving 3 bases unmatched. CDR3 length: 14 residues. Germline V lookup: CDR1 ENHRY, CDR2 SYGVKD. The CDR3 here is CAISGQGAFYEQYF. CDR3 coding DNA: TGTGCCATCAGTGGACAGGGGGCATTCTACGAGCAGTACTTC.

This clonotype occurred many times. The chain carries TRBV20-1 and TRBJ2-1, with D uncertain. The CDR3 contains 14 residues. From germline, CDR1 is DFQATT and CDR2 SNEGSKA (reference sequence). Between the trimmed V and J ends, which lost 6 bases and 1 base, there was a span of 13 bases. CDR3 in DNA: TGCAGTGCGTCAGAGTTTTCTTCCTACAATGAGCAGTTCTTC. Protein product: CSASEFSSYNEQFF.

This CDR3 reads CASSLEGQGLGPQHF. CDR3 bases: TGTGCCAGCAGCTTAGAAGGACAGGGTTTAGGGCCCCAGCATTTT. This sequence joins TRBV7-9 and TRBJ1-5; 8 bases align to TRBD1. Germline V gene sequence: CDR1 SEHNR, CDR2 FQNEAQ (reference sequence). The CDR3 extends over 15 amino acids. V shed 1 base, J shed 9 bases, and the junction held 8 bases outside the gene matches.

This clonotype turned up a few times. This rearrangement joins TRBV6-2 or TRBV6-3 to TRBJ2-7; D uncertain. The CDR3 runs to 15 residues. Germline V gene lookup returns CDR1 MNHEY and CDR2 SVGEGT. V was trimmed by 9 bases and J by 3 bases, leaving 21 bases between them. CDR3 coding DNA: TGTGCCAGTCGGACCGCTGGGGTCGCCATCTACGAGCAGTACTTC. Protein product: CASRTAGVAIYEQYF.

This clonotype came up a few times. The chain uses TRBV29-1 and TRBJ2-3; TRBD1 might be the D (6 bases). The CDR3 is made up of 16 amino acids. Deletions cut 4 bases from V and 6 bases from J, with 23 bases between. Germline V gene lookup returns CDR1 SQVTM and CDR2 ANQGSEA. CDR3 protein: CSVVTLTGFVGDTQYF. Here the CDR3 DNA reads TGCAGCGTTGTCACCCTTACAGGGTTTGTTGGGGATACGCAGTATTTT.

This clonotype occurred a few times. The V gene is TRBV28, the J gene TRBJ2-7, with a weak D call TRBD1 (5 bases). V gave up 2 bases and J gave up 2 bases, with 10 bases separating them. This CDR3 is 14 amino acids long. Germline lookup yields CDR1 MDHEN and CDR2 SYDVKM. The CDR3 DNA reads TGTGCCAGCAGTTTACACAGGCCTGCCTACGAGCAGTACTTC. It yields the protein CASSLHRPAYEQYF.

Details on this clonotype: A much larger clone lies a single base off, so this may be a read error. V is TRBV20-1 and J is TRBJ2-4; D gene uncertain. CDR1 DFQATT and CDR2 SNEGSKA come from the germline V gene (reference sequence). CDR3 size: 15 residues. CDR3 sequence: CSARDRATAKNIEYF. The CDR3 coding sequence is TGCAGTGCTAGAGATCGAGCTACCGCCAAAAACATTGAGTACTTC.

This clonotype was seen only a few times. This chain connects TRBV10-3 to TRBJ2-3; D perhaps matches TRBD1 (6 bases). CDR3 length: 14 amino acids. V lost 4 bases and J 3 bases, leaving 11 bases between the germline ends. CDR1 is ENHRY, CDR2 SYGVKD, per germline. For the CDR3, the DNA is TGTGCCATCAGTGTAAGGGGGAAGACAGATACGCAGTATTTT. Amino acids: CAISVRGKTDTQYF.

Many counts were recorded for this clonotype. The V gene is TRBV6-6, the J gene TRBJ2-4, with D maybe TRBD1 (6 bases). Between the trimmed V and J ends, which lost 2 bases and 2 bases, there was a span of 7 bases. The CDR3 runs 14 residues. Germline assignment: CDR1 MNHNY and CDR2 SVGAGI (reference sequence). Here the CDR3 reads CASSYGDTKNIQYF. The CDR3 bases are TGTGCCAGCAGTTACGGGGACACCAAAAACATTCAGTACTTC.

The sample holds many counts of this clonotype. CDR3 sequence (DNA): TGCAGTGCTAGAGCGGACAGGGTCGAGCAGTACTTC. Translated: CSARADRVEQYF. The chain has TRBV20-1 and TRBJ2-7, with 8 bases aligning to TRBD1. The CDR3 contains 12 residues. Trimming took 1 base from V and 6 from J; bases not matched to a gene: 2. Germline assignment: CDR1 DFQATT and CDR2 SNEGSKA (reference sequence).

This clonotype was counted many times. The rearrangement links TRBV4-3 to TRBJ2-3; TRBD1 matches at 8 bases. Trimming removed 0 bases from V and 6 bases from J; junction bases left unmatched: 5. The CDR3 runs to 15 residues. Germline lookup yields CDR1 LGHNA and CDR2 YSLEER. CDR3 residues: CASSQEGRGRDTQYF. In DNA form, the CDR3 reads TGCGCCAGCAGCCAAGAAGGCAGGGGGCGGGATACGCAGTATTTT.

The chain joins TRBV5-1 to TRBJ1-6; a weak D match, TRBD1 (5 bases). Looked up from germline, CDR1 is SGHRS and CDR2 is YFSETQ. V lost 10 bases to trimming and J lost 6 bases, with 14 bases between them. The CDR3 is 13 residues long. This chain's CDR3 is CACGDGSNSPLHF. The DNA for the CDR3 is TGCGCCTGTGGGGACGGTAGTAATTCACCCCTCCACTTT.

In this sample, this clonotype turned up a few times. V and J are TRBV11-2 and TRBJ2-3, with 9 bases that match TRBD2. The CDR3 is 18 amino acids. Germline assignment: CDR1 SGHAT and CDR2 FQNNGV. J was trimmed by 2 bases and V by 7 bases; bases with no gene match: 16. CDR3 amino acids: CASTKAPSGGSYTDTQYF. The CDR3 DNA follows: TGTGCCAGCACCAAAGCCCCGAGCGGGGGGTCCTACACAGATACGCAGTATTTT.

This chain joins TRBV7-3 and TRBJ2-3; 9 positions match TRBD2. Trimming cost V 4 bases and J 10 bases; bases outside gene matches: 3. The germline CDR1 and CDR2 sequences are SGHTA and FQGTGA. This CDR3 has 12 amino acids. The CDR3 here is CASSSLAGPQYF. DNA of the CDR3: TGTGCCAGCAGCTCCCTAGCGGGGCCGCAGTATTTT.

J is TRBJ1-3 and V is TRBV7-9; D is perhaps TRBD1 (5 bases). The CDR3 has 14 residues. Deletions cut 4 bases from V and 4 bases from J, with 11 bases between. Germline V CDR1 and CDR2: SEHNR, FQNEAQ (reference sequence). CDR3 region: CASSSGSIGNTIYF. In DNA, the CDR3 is TGTGCCAGCAGCTCAGGGAGCATCGGAAACACCATATATTTT.

CDR3 region: CASNTGTAAIEQYF. DNA of the CDR3: TGTGCCAGCAATACCGGGACAGCCGCTATCGAGCAGTACTTC. V usage is TRBV28 and J usage is TRBJ2-7; 7 bases agree with TRBD1. CDR1 and CDR2 from the germline V gene are MDHEN and SYDVKM. The CDR3 covers 14 residues. The V segment lost 7 bases and the J segment 6 bases; nucleotides outside the gene matches: 12.

This clonotype was found a few times. The rearrangement joins TRBV29-1 to TRBJ2-3, with TRBD1 matching 7 bases. The CDR3 contains 13 residues. Trimming cost V 1 base and J 3 bases; bases outside gene matches: 1. Germline V gives CDR1 SQVTM, CDR2 ANQGSEA. CDR3 protein: CSVEATGTDTQYF. DNA for the CDR3: TGCAGCGTTGAAGCGACAGGGACAGATACGCAGTATTTT.

In this sample, this clonotype turned up a few times. V and J are TRBV24-1 and TRBJ2-1; the D gene is possibly TRBD2 (6 bases). CDR1 is KGHDR and CDR2 is SFDVKD in the germline V gene. The CDR3 contains 14 residues. With 2 bases removed from V and 10 bases from J, the gap between germline ends came to 14 bases. CDR3 in amino acids: CATSDSAEGREQFF. CDR3 DNA sequence: TGTGCCACCAGTGATTCCGCCGAAGGGAGGGAGCAGTTCTTC.

This clonotype was detected only a few times. The chain has TRBV27 and TRBJ2-4, with a possible D match to TRBD1 (5 bases). Germline V gene lookup returns CDR1 MNHEY and CDR2 SMNVEV (reference sequence). V shed 2 bases and J shed 8 bases, with 7 bases lying between them. The CDR3 consists of 12 residues. In DNA form, the CDR3 reads TGTGCCAGCAGTTTAAGGGGTGACATTCAGTACTTC. This translates into CASSLRGDIQYF.

V usage is TRBV9 and J usage is TRBJ2-3, with TRBD1 matching over 8 bases. The germline CDR1 and CDR2 sequences are SGDLS and YYNGEE. The V gene end was trimmed by 4 bases and the J gene end by 3 bases; junction bases not matched to a gene: 10. The CDR3 length is 16 residues. CDR3 nucleotide sequence: TGTGCCAGCAGCTTTCGAGACGGGGACAGGACAGATACGCAGTATTTT. The encoded protein is CASSFRDGDRTDTQYF.

This clonotype was recorded many times. The chain employs TRBV6-1 and TRBJ2-1, with 7 bases that match TRBD1. The junction had 9 bases not matched to a gene; V was cut back by 6 bases and J by 4 bases. This CDR3 has 15 amino acids. The germline V gene has CDR1 MNHNS and CDR2 SASEGT. The CDR3 region has the DNA TGTGCCAGCAGAGCCGGGACAGCTCTTTACAATGAGCAGTTCTTC. Its protein is CASRAGTALYNEQFF.

This sequence joins TRBV18 and TRBJ2-7; D possibly corresponds to TRBD2 (6 bases). The germline CDR1 and CDR2 sequences are KGHSH and LQKENI. This CDR3 contains 13 residues. V was trimmed by 2 bases and J by 6 bases, leaving 11 bases between them. The CDR3: CASSPEEGGEQYF. The CDR3 coding sequence is TGTGCCAGCTCACCAGAGGAGGGAGGCGAGCAGTACTTC.

V gene TRBV24-1 combines with J gene TRBJ1-5; D uncertain. The ends were cut back, 5 bases at V and 4 bases at J, with 5 bases in the middle. The CDR3 totals 12 residues. Germline values: CDR1 KGHDR, CDR2 SFDVKD. CDR3 residues: CATSAENQPQHF. CDR3 DNA sequence: TGTGCCACCAGTGCGGAAAATCAGCCCCAGCATTTT.

V usage is TRBV29-1 and J usage is TRBJ1-2, with 9 positions matching TRBD1. V lost 5 bases to trimming and J lost 5 bases; unmatched junction nucleotides: 6. There are 13 residues in the CDR3. CDR1 is SQVTM and CDR2 is ANQGSEA in the germline V gene. The chain's CDR3 is CSVRDRVGYGYTF. DNA for the CDR3: TGCAGCGTTCGGGACAGGGTAGGGTATGGCTACACCTTC.

Regarding this clonotype: Germline is not matched at one junction end, which may reflect a read error. This chain links TRBV4-1 with TRBJ2-3; no definite D call. Germline assignment: CDR1 MGHRA and CDR2 YSYEKL. This CDR3 has 16 residues. The CDR3, as DNA: TGCGCCAGCAGCCAAGATGTAGAGGTCGGCACGGATACGCAGTATTTT. Protein: CASSQDVEVGTDTQYF.

This clonotype was seen many times. The genes are TRBV11-2 and TRBJ2-3; 8 positions agree with TRBD2. This CDR3 contains 15 residues. CDR1 and CDR2 (germline): SGHAT, FQNNGV. After removal of 5 bases from V and 4 bases from J, the junction contained 8 bases not matched to a gene. Here the CDR3 DNA reads TGTGCCAGCAGCAGGCGGGGGGAGGGCGCAGATACGCAGTATTTT. Translation: CASSRRGEGADTQYF. The full variable domain, rest sourced from reference TRBV11-2 and TRBJ2-3, is EAGVAQSPRYKIIEKRQSVAFWCNPISGHATLYWYQQILGQGPKLLIQFQNNGVVDDSQLPKDRFSAERLKGVDSTLKIQPAKLEDSAVYLCASSRRGEGADTQYFGPGTRLTVL.